A single sample gave rise to the 18 T cell receptor beta chains below, sequenced in a study of Ad26.COV2.S vaccination and SARS-CoV-2 variants. The data were produced by immunoSEQ multiplex PCR, yet TCRdb's version contains in-frame clones alone and is incomplete. The sample holds a few hundred thousand clones; 70% to 90% are singletons and the top ten take about 3.5%. Treatment noted: about 20 received Ad26.COV2.S at low or high dose, single or two shots; several received placebo; per-sample allocation not given. Specimens were obtained on day 63 following the first vaccine or placebo injection. The sample consisted of peripheral blood, taken in a trial of Ad26.COV2.S vaccine versus placebo. These receptors were obtained from a person aged 18 to 59 who received the Ad26.COV2.S COVID-19 vaccine or a placebo.

This chain connects TRBV9 to TRBJ2-1; 7 nucleotides match TRBD1. The germline V gene encodes CDR1 SGDLS and CDR2 YYNGEE. V was pared by 3 bases and J by 9 bases, with 9 bases of the junction left unmatched. The CDR3 has 14 amino acids. In nucleotides, the CDR3 is TGTGCCAGCAGCGGTCAAACAGGGGAAAGTGAGCAGTTCTTC. This encodes CASSGQTGESEQFF.

CDR3 amino acids: CASRTGNEAFF. The CDR3 DNA is TGTGCCAGCCGAACAGGGAATGAAGCTTTCTTT. The chain employs TRBV27 and TRBJ1-1, with D perhaps matching TRBD1 (6 bases). Germline V lookup: CDR1 MNHEY, CDR2 SMNVEV (reference sequence). The CDR3 extends over 11 amino acids. The ends were cut back, 8 bases at V and 7 bases at J, with 11 bases in the middle.

The CDR3 coding sequence is TGTGCCAGCAGCTTAGGGTTGGTCGGGGAGAATGAGCAGTTCTTC. This gives the protein CASSLGLVGENEQFF. The chain links TRBV11-3 to TRBJ2-1, with D possibly TRBD2 on 5 matching bases. Trimming cost V 1 base and J 7 bases, with 14 bases left between them. Germline CDR1 is SGHNT and CDR2 is YENEEA. This CDR3 comprises 15 residues.

This sequence joins TRBV28 and TRBJ1-1; D perhaps matches TRBD1 (5 bases). CDR3 size: 12 residues. Germline V gene lookup returns CDR1 MDHEN and CDR2 SYDVKM. V was cut by 3 bases and J by 9 bases, with 11 bases left in between. The chain's CDR3 is CASSLGPLQAFF. CDR3 DNA: TGTGCCAGCAGTTTGGGGCCTCTTCAAGCTTTCTTT.

This chain connects TRBV9 to TRBJ1-1; 8 nucleotides agree with TRBD1. Germline CDR1 reads SGDLS; CDR2 reads YYNGEE. The CDR3 totals 17 residues. J lost 3 bases, V lost 3 bases, and 13 bases had no gene match. The CDR3 protein is CASSAPGGPEGYTEAFF. The DNA for the CDR3 is TGTGCCAGCAGCGCCCCAGGGGGCCCCGAGGGGTACACTGAAGCTTTCTTT.

The chain carries TRBV4-1 and TRBJ2-3; maybe TRBD1 (5 bases). The CDR3 contains 12 residues. The germline CDR1 and CDR2 sequences are MGHRA and YSYEKL. V was pared by 9 bases and J by 4 bases, with 11 bases between. The CDR3 DNA reads as TGCGCCAGTCAGGGAATCGCAGATACGCAGTATTTT. Amino acid sequence: CASQGIADTQYF.

The gene calls are TRBV19 and TRBJ1-5; possible D gene TRBD1, 5 bases. The germline V gene has CDR1 LNHDA and CDR2 SQIVND (reference sequence). Trimming pared 3 bases from V and 2 bases from J, leaving 11 bases between. This CDR3 has 15 residues. The CDR3 bases are TGTGCCAGTAGTATGTGGGGGAGCGGCAATCAGCCCCAGCATTTT. This gives the protein CASSMWGSGNQPQHF.

The chain uses TRBV18 and TRBJ1-2; D possibly corresponds to TRBD1 (6 bases). Trimming left V 0 bases short and J 5 bases short, with 13 bases between. There are 15 residues in the CDR3. Germline CDR1 KGHSH, CDR2 LQKENI. The CDR3 sequence: CASSPPQGEFYGYTF. In DNA form, the CDR3 reads TGTGCCAGCTCACCACCACAGGGTGAATTTTATGGCTACACCTTC.

J is TRBJ2-3 and V is TRBV7-6; TRBD1 matches at 8 bases. V was clipped by 5 bases and J by 4 bases; unmatched bases: 2. The germline V gene encodes CDR1 SGHVS and CDR2 FNYEAQ. CDR3 length: 13 amino acids. CDR3 nucleotide sequence: TGTGCCAGCAGCACAGGGGGAGCAGATACGCAGTATTTT. The encoded protein is CASSTGGADTQYF.

This clone came up a few times. The gene calls are TRBV5-4 and TRBJ2-5; D might be TRBD1 (6 bases). V was trimmed by 0 bases and J by 4 bases, leaving 10 bases between them. The CDR3 consists of 14 residues. Looked up from germline, CDR1 is SGHNT and CDR2 is YYREEE (reference sequence). Here the CDR3 reads CASSLVPRGETQYF. CDR3 coding DNA: TGTGCCAGCAGCTTGGTGCCCAGGGGAGAGACCCAGTACTTC.

This chain joins TRBV5-4 and TRBJ1-2; D is unclear. V was shortened by 0 bases and J by 6 bases, with 21 bases between the two germline ends. CDR3 length: 17 residues. Looked up from germline, CDR1 is SGHNT and CDR2 is YYREEE (reference sequence). The CDR3 DNA sequence: TGTGCCAGCAGCTTGGATGTCAGGCAAGAGCCGTCACATGGCTACACCTTC. Translation: CASSLDVRQEPSHGYTF.

The rearrangement uses TRBV30 and TRBJ1-5; 7 bases map to TRBD1. From germline, CDR1 is GTSNPN and CDR2 SVGIG (reference sequence). This CDR3 comprises 13 residues. V was pared by 0 bases and J by 7 bases, with 3 bases of the junction left unmatched. The CDR3 protein is CAWSVRDSQPQHF. DNA for the CDR3: TGTGCCTGGAGTGTACGGGACAGCCAGCCCCAGCATTTT.

This chain uses TRBV11-2 with TRBJ2-1; D call uncertain. Trimming removed 1 base from V and 0 bases from J, with 10 bases in between. The CDR3 sequence is 16 residues long. CDR1 SGHAT and CDR2 FQNNGV come from the germline V gene. The CDR3 coding sequence is TGTGCCAGCAGCTTAGTTCCTATCAGCTCCTACAATGAGCAGTTCTTC. It codes for CASSLVPISSYNEQFF.

The chain joins TRBV28 to TRBJ2-1, with a possible D match to TRBD1 (5 bases). The CDR3 spans 15 residues. V dropped 3 bases and J dropped 0 bases, with 9 bases sitting between them. In germline, CDR1 is MDHEN, CDR2 SYDVKM. CDR3 DNA: TGTGCCAGCAGTTTTTCAGGGCGCTCCTACAATGAGCAGTTCTTC. This translates into CASSFSGRSYNEQFF.

The chain joins TRBV4-3 to TRBJ1-2; 10 bases match TRBD1. The V and J ends lost 1 base and 8 bases, in that order; junction bases with no gene match: 10. From germline, CDR1 is LGHNA and CDR2 YSLEER. The CDR3 runs to 16 residues. The CDR3 nucleotides read TGCGCCAGCAGCCAAGTAACCCCTGACAGGGGGCAAGGCTACACCTTC. Amino acid sequence: CASSQVTPDRGQGYTF.

The rearrangement joins TRBV5-4 to TRBJ2-1; 8 bases fit TRBD2. Germline V CDR1 and CDR2: SGHNT, YYREEE (reference sequence). This CDR3 region has 15 residues. The ends lost 1 base at V and 9 bases at J; junction bases unmatched: 9. CDR3 protein: CASSLQRESDSEQFF. CDR3 nucleotide sequence: TGTGCCAGCAGCTTGCAGCGGGAGAGCGATAGTGAGCAGTTCTTC.

The V gene is TRBV11-2, the J gene TRBJ2-7; 9 bases agree with TRBD1. The CDR3 length is 12 residues. J was trimmed by 6 bases and V by 4 bases; bases with no gene match: 1. Per the germline V gene, CDR1 is SGHAT and CDR2 is FQNNGV. Here the CDR3 reads CASSSQGAEQYF. The CDR3, as DNA: TGTGCCAGCAGCTCACAGGGGGCCGAGCAGTACTTC.

This clone appeared a single time. The chain has TRBV6-6 and TRBJ2-6; TRBD1 aligns across 7 bases. This CDR3 has 16 residues. The V segment lost 5 bases and the J segment 0 bases; nucleotides outside the gene matches: 4. Germline CDR1 and CDR2: MNHNY and SVGAGI (reference sequence). The CDR3 here is CASSIRGLSGANVLTF. As DNA, the CDR3 is TGTGCCAGCAGTATTAGGGGGCTCTCTGGGGCCAACGTCCTGACTTTC.